These 25 T cell receptor beta chains originate from one sample sequenced in a study of radiation and T cells in renal cell carcinoma. Measured with immunoSEQ multiplex PCR; TCRdb has only the in-frame clones, and not every one. The repertoire holds about 91,000 clones, with approximately 80% as singletons. The time point denotes: baseline pretreatment blood. Specified treatment: 15 Gy SBRT to primary tumor, nephrectomy 4 weeks later. Sequenced material: blood, taken from a patient whose treatment included radiotherapy and nephrectomy. The receptors originated from a man aged 55 to 70 with renal cell carcinoma.

The J gene is TRBJ1-1, the V gene TRBV6-6, with D uncertain. V shed 0 bases and J shed 7 bases, with 12 bases lying between them. Germline V gene lookup returns CDR1 MNHNY and CDR2 SVGAGI (reference sequence). The CDR3 is 14 residues long. As DNA, the CDR3 is TGTGCCAGCAGTTACTCGGGGAGCGTGGGTGAAGCTTTCTTT. It codes for CASSYSGSVGEAFF.

The sample holds a few counts of this clone. The chain links TRBV18 to TRBJ2-2, with D unclear. This CDR3 comprises 13 residues. Looked up from germline, CDR1 is KGHSH and CDR2 is LQKENI. Trimming stripped 3 bases from V and 5 bases from J, with 7 bases between. CDR3 sequence: CASSPLGTGELFF. In DNA, the CDR3 is TGTGCCAGCTCACCTCTAGGAACCGGGGAGCTGTTTTTT. The complete variable domain, with remaining parts taken from reference TRBV18 and TRBJ2-2, reads NAGVMQNPRHLVRRRGQEARLRCSPMKGHSHVYWYRQLPEEGLKFMVYLQKENIIDESGMPKERFSAEFPKEGPSILRIQQVVRGDSAAYFCASSPLGTGELFFGEGSRLTVL.

The J gene is TRBJ2-5, the V gene TRBV7-9, with 8 bases aligning to TRBD1. Trimming cost V 5 bases and J 5 bases; bases outside gene matches: 13. Germline V CDR1 and CDR2: SEHNR, FQNEAQ (reference sequence). The length of the CDR3 is 16 residues. CDR3 coding DNA: TGTGCCAGCAGCCCTTGGCTGACAGGGGATCGGGAGACCCAGTACTTC. This encodes CASSPWLTGDRETQYF.

The chain joins TRBV30 to TRBJ2-3; 12 bases are a match to TRBD2. This CDR3 has 15 amino acids. Trimming took 2 bases from V and 6 from J; bases not matched to a gene: 6. Germline CDR1 is GTSNPN and CDR2 is SVGIG (reference sequence). CDR3: CAWSPSGRAMDTQYF. CDR3 in DNA: TGTGCCTGGAGTCCTAGCGGGAGGGCCATGGATACGCAGTATTTT.

The chain recombines TRBV6-6 with TRBJ2-7; a possible D gene is TRBD2 (6 bases). CDR3 length: 13 residues. Germline CDR1 MNHNY, CDR2 SVGAGI (reference sequence). V lost 5 bases and J 3 bases, leaving 11 bases between the germline ends. The CDR3 sequence: CASSPRGYYEQYF. The CDR3 DNA sequence: TGTGCCAGCAGTCCACGGGGGTACTACGAGCAGTACTTC.

J is TRBJ2-6 and V is TRBV19; 8 nucleotides align to TRBD1. V trimming: 6 bases; J trimming: 4 bases; junction bases outside the gene matches: 5. This CDR3 has 15 residues. CDR1 LNHDA and CDR2 SQIVND come from the germline V gene (reference sequence). The CDR3 bases are TGTGCCAGTAGGGACAGGGTCGCGGGGGCCAACGTCCTGACTTTC. Translated, it gives CASRDRVAGANVLTF.

This clone was detected a few times. The rearrangement uses TRBV2 and TRBJ1-5; D gene uncertain. The V end lost 6 bases, the J end lost 8 bases, and 11 bases lay between the germline ends. The length of the CDR3 is 12 residues. Germline V gene data show CDR1 as SNHLY and CDR2 as FYNNEI. The CDR3 DNA sequence: TGTGCCAGCAGAGGGTGGGTAAAGCCCCAGCATTTT. As protein: CASRGWVKPQHF.

This rearrangement joins TRBV2 to TRBJ2-3; 10 bases align to TRBD2. Looked up from germline, CDR1 is SNHLY and CDR2 is FYNNEI. The trim removed 4 bases at V and 8 bases at J, leaving 3 bases unmatched. The CDR3 runs 13 residues. The CDR3: CASSGASGGTQYF. The DNA for the CDR3 is TGTGCCAGCAGTGGAGCTAGCGGGGGTACGCAGTATTTT.

This clone appeared a single time. The chain is built from TRBV7-3 and TRBJ1-2; D possibly corresponds to TRBD1 (5 bases). Germline V gives CDR1 SGHTA, CDR2 FQGTGA. V was trimmed by 2 bases and J by 8 bases, leaving 12 bases between them. The CDR3 loop spans 13 amino acids. For the CDR3, the DNA is TGTGCCAGCAGCTTACATTCAGGGCTCGGCTACACCTTC. It translates to CASSLHSGLGYTF. Together with reference TRBV7-3 and TRBJ1-2, the CDR3 gives the full variable domain: GAGVSQTPSNKVTEKGKYVELRCDPISGHTALYWYRQSLGQGPEFLIYFQGTGAADDSGLPNDRFFAVRPEGSVSTLKIQRTERGDSAVYLCASSLHSGLGYTFGSGTRLTVV.

As to this clone: At the DNA level, this CDR3 is encoded by other sequences in the same sample as well. The rearrangement joins TRBV5-1 to TRBJ2-1; D is possibly TRBD1 (6 bases). CDR3 length: 15 residues. The ends were cut back, 0 bases at V and 5 bases at J, with 12 bases in the middle. Per germline, CDR1 SGHRS and CDR2 YFSETQ. The CDR3 sequence: CASSLGGPPNNEQFF. CDR3 DNA sequence: TGCGCCAGCAGCTTGGGGGGGCCACCGAACAATGAGCAGTTCTTC. Full variable domain (remainder filled in from reference TRBV5-1 and TRBJ2-1): KAGVTQTPRYLIKTRGQQVTLSCSPISGHRSVSWYQQTPGQGLQFLFEYFSETQRNKGNFPGRFSGRQFSNSRSEMNVSTLELGDSALYLCASSLGGPPNNEQFFGPGTRLTVL.

This clone has only one observation. The V gene is TRBV27, the J gene TRBJ2-7; D uncertain. V gave up 5 bases and J gave up 2 bases, with 19 bases separating them. The CDR3 runs 16 residues. Germline CDR1 is MNHEY and CDR2 is SMNVEV (reference sequence). The CDR3 DNA sequence: TGTGCCAGCAGTCTAATCCAACTTACAAGGCCCTACGAGCAGTACTTC. This translates into CASSLIQLTRPYEQYF.

The CDR3 DNA follows: TGCGCCAGCAGCTCTCGGACTAGCGGGAGAGGAGAAGAGACCCAGTACTTC. Its protein is CASSSRTSGRGEETQYF. V usage is TRBV5-1 and J usage is TRBJ2-5, with 13 positions matching TRBD2. This CDR3 is 17 amino acids long. V dropped 3 bases and J dropped 3; count of bases not matched to a gene: 8. The germline V gene has CDR1 SGHRS and CDR2 YFSETQ.

V usage is TRBV7-2 and J usage is TRBJ1-2; D is uncertain. CDR1 SGHTA and CDR2 FQGNSA come from the germline V gene. This CDR3 is 15 amino acids long. Trimming took off 1 base at V and 4 bases at J, with 13 bases between the two ends. The CDR3 nucleotides read TGTGCCAGCAGCTTAGACGGCAGAACCCCCTATGGCTACACCTTC. The encoded protein is CASSLDGRTPYGYTF.

This clone was picked up one time. The chain combines TRBV28 with TRBJ1-5; 9 nucleotides agree with TRBD1. CDR3 length: 15 residues. With V trimmed by 6 bases and J by 9 bases, 12 bases remained unmatched. CDR1 and CDR2 (germline): MDHEN, SYDVKM. CDR3 coding DNA: TGTGCCAGCAGGGCTACAGGGGGCGGCTACCTGCCCCAGCATTTT. This translates into CASRATGGGYLPQHF.

This chain connects TRBV9 to TRBJ2-7; no firm D call. Trimming removed 0 bases at V and 5 bases at J, with 15 bases between. The CDR3 spans 15 residues. Germline assignment: CDR1 SGDLS and CDR2 YYNGEE. CDR3 coding DNA: TGTGCCAGCAGCGTAGGCAATAGAAAATTCGACGAGCAGTACTTC. Translation gives CASSVGNRKFDEQYF.

The genes are TRBV4-2 and TRBJ1-5; the D gene is possibly TRBD1 (5 bases). The germline gives CDR1 LGHNA, CDR2 YNFKEQ. Trimming cost V 0 bases and J 3 bases, with 9 bases left between them. The CDR3 is made up of 15 amino acids. CDR3 DNA sequence: TGTGCCAGCAGCCAAGAGGGGCAGCTCAATCAGCCCCAGCATTTT. Protein: CASSQEGQLNQPQHF.

The V call is TRBV10-3, the J call TRBJ2-1; D gene uncertain. Germline CDR1 is ENHRY and CDR2 is SYGVKD. V was pared by 6 bases and J by 10 bases, with 22 bases between. CDR3 length: 15 residues. The CDR3 loop is CAISATPTSGDEQFF. The DNA for the CDR3 is TGTGCCATCAGCGCAACGCCGACGTCGGGTGACGAGCAGTTCTTC.

The chain couples TRBV6-1 to TRBJ2-5; D gene ambiguous. V was clipped by 11 bases and J by 4 bases, with 17 bases between them. In germline, CDR1 is MNHNS, CDR2 SASEGT. This CDR3 is built from 13 residues. The CDR3 sequence is CAGATLLGETQYF. CDR3 nucleotides: TGTGCCGGCGCTACATTGCTAGGAGAGACCCAGTACTTC.

The rearrangement uses TRBV7-2 and TRBJ2-1; 11 positions agree with TRBD2. The CDR3 extends over 15 amino acids. V was pared by 4 bases and J by 4 bases, with 3 bases of the junction left unmatched. Germline CDR1 SGHTA, CDR2 FQGNSA. The CDR3 DNA reads TGTGCCAGCAGCTCCGGGACTAGCGGTTACAATGAGCAGTTCTTC. Translated, it gives CASSSGTSGYNEQFF.

J is TRBJ2-3 and V is TRBV27, with D unclear. This CDR3 is built from 12 residues. Trimming left V 3 bases short and J 4 bases short, with 5 bases between. CDR1 is MNHEY, CDR2 SMNVEV, per germline (reference sequence). The CDR3 protein is CASSFPPDTQYF. The CDR3 coding sequence is TGTGCCAGCAGTTTTCCCCCAGATACGCAGTATTTT.

V is TRBV7-2 and J is TRBJ2-1; TRBD2 agrees at 7 bases. This CDR3 region has 16 residues. Looked up from germline, CDR1 is SGHTA and CDR2 is FQGNSA. The V segment lost 7 bases and the J segment 1 base; nucleotides outside the gene matches: 10. CDR3 coding DNA: TGTGCCAGCACCCCTCCTGGGGGGGATTCCTACAATGAGCAGTTCTTC. This sequence encodes CASTPPGGDSYNEQFF.

The V and J genes are TRBV15 and TRBJ2-2; TRBD2 matches 7 bases. There are 17 residues in the CDR3. Trimming removed 0 bases from V and 8 bases from J; junction bases left unmatched: 12. The germline V gene has CDR1 LNHNV and CDR2 YYDKDF (reference sequence). This CDR3 is CATSRDAAGPGVGELFF. The CDR3, as DNA: TGTGCCACCAGCAGAGATGCAGCGGGACCCGGGGTGGGGGAGCTGTTTTTT.

The chain uses TRBV2 and TRBJ2-7; 8 nucleotides match TRBD2. This CDR3 contains 16 residues. Germline V gives CDR1 SNHLY, CDR2 FYNNEI. V shed 8 bases, J shed 3 bases, and the junction held 15 bases outside the gene matches. CDR3 in amino acids: CASGLQGSGSIYEQYF. CDR3 DNA: TGTGCCAGCGGCCTACAAGGGAGCGGGAGTATCTACGAGCAGTACTTC.

This clone was counted at least ten times. The same CDR3 can be traced to other DNA sequences in this sample. The chain carries TRBV6-5 and TRBJ2-7; 14 bases agree with TRBD2. The V segment lost 5 bases and the J segment 3 bases; nucleotides outside the gene matches: 3. The CDR3 has 15 residues. Germline V lookup: CDR1 MNHEY, CDR2 SVGAGI. The CDR3 DNA is TGTGCCAGCAGTCCAGGGACTAGCGGGAGCTACGAGCAGTACTTC. Amino acids: CASSPGTSGSYEQYF.

The V gene is TRBV2, the J gene TRBJ2-7; TRBD2 matches 12 bases. Germline V gives CDR1 SNHLY, CDR2 FYNNEI. This CDR3 comprises 16 residues. The J segment lost 5 bases and the V segment lost 4 bases, leaving 9 bases of the junction unmatched. The CDR3 loop reads CASSGASGRALDEQYF. For the CDR3, the DNA is TGTGCCAGCAGTGGGGCTAGCGGGAGGGCCTTGGACGAGCAGTACTTC. Complete variable domain (other parts from reference TRBV2 and TRBJ2-7): EPEVTQTPSHQVTQMGQEVILRCVPISNHLYFYWYRQILGQKVEFLVSFYNNEISEKSEIFDDQFSVERPDGSNFTLKIRSTKLEDSAMYFCASSGASGRALDEQYFGPGTRLTVT.